The T cell receptor (beta chain) described here comes from a study of control samples from healthy donors and cancer patients. The CDR3 length is 15 residues. V was cut by 11 bases and J by 5 bases, with 24 bases left in between. The germline CDR1 and CDR2 sequences are SGHAT and FQNNGV. The protocol was immunoSEQ multiplex PCR, while the TCRdb copy is restricted to in-frame clones and leaves out a portion. In the table there are about 130,000 clones, around nine tenths of which are singletons. J is TRBJ2-5 and V is TRBV11-2; TRBD1 is a possible D gene (7 bases). This clonotype was sampled from a man younger than 35 in good health. Sample: blood. CDR3 protein: CAGIRGRGVRETQYF. The CDR3, as DNA: TGTGCCGGCATCCGGGGCAGGGGGGTCCGGGAGACCCAGTACTTC.